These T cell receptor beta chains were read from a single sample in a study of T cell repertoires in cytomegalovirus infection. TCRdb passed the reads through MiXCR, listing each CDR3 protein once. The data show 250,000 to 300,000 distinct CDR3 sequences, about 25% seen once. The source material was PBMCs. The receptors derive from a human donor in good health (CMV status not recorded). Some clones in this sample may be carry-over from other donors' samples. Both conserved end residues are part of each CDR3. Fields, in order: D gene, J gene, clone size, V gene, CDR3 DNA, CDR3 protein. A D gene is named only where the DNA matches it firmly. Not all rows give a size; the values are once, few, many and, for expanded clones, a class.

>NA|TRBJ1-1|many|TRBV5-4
TGTGCCAGCAGCTTGGAACCACAGGGGAACACTGAAGCTTTCTTT
CASSLEPQGNTEAFF
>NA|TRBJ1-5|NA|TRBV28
TGTGCCAGCAGCGCGGGAGGCTATAGCAATCAGCCCCAGCATTTT
CASSAGGYSNQPQHF
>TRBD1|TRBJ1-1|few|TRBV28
TGTGCCAGCAGGCTCACCGGGACAGGGGGTTCTGAAGCTTTCTTT
CASRLTGTGGSEAFF
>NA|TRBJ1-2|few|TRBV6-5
TGTGCCGTAAGAGGATCGGGCGGGGCGGAGAACTATGGCTACACCTTC
CAVRGSGGAENYGYTF
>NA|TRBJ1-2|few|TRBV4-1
TGCGCCAGCAGCCAAGATCAATGGACCAGAACGTACGGCTACACCTTC
CASSQDQWTRTYGYTF
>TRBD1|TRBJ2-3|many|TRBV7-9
TGTGCCAGCAGCTCCTCCTACGGGGACAGGGGGACGAGAGATACGCAGTATTTT
CASSSSYGDRGTRDTQYF
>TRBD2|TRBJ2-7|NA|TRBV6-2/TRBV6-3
TGTGCCAGCAGTACCCCGAGGGTAGCGGGAGCAAACGCCGAGCAGTACTTC
CASSTPRVAGANAEQYF
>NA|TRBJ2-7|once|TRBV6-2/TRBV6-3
TGTGCCAGCAGCCGTAAGAGCCCTTACGAGCAGTACTTC
CASSRKSPYEQYF
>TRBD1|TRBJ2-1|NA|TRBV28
TGTGCCACTCAGGGGGCTGTCAATGAGCAGTTCTTC
CATQGAVNEQFF
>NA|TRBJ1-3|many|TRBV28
TGTGCCAGCAGTTTCACAGGGAGAAGTGGAAACACCATATATTTT
CASSFTGRSGNTIYF
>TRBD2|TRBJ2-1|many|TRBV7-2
TGTGCCAGCAGCCTGGGACTAGCGAAGAACAATGAGCAGTTCTTC
CASSLGLAKNNEQFF
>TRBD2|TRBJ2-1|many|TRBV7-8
TGTGCCAGCAGCTTAGCTCTAGCGGGATCTAGGAATGAGCAGTTCTTC
CASSLALAGSRNEQFF
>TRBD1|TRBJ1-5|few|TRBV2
TGTGCCAGCAAGAGGGGGCAGTATAGCAATCAGCCCCAGCATTTT
CASKRGQYSNQPQHF
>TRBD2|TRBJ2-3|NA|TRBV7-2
TGTGCCAGCAGCGAAGGGACTAGCGGACTGCAGGATACGCAGTATTTT
CASSEGTSGLQDTQYF
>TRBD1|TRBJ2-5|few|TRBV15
TGTGCCACCAGCAGAGGCTTCGGGACAGGGGAAGAGACCCAGTACTTC
CATSRGFGTGEETQYF
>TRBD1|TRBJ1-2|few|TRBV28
TGTGCCAGCAGTTTCCCTCGACAGGGCTCTCGTGGCTACACCTTC
CASSFPRQGSRGYTF
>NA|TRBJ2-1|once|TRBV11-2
TGTGCCAGCAGCTTAGGCCCGACAGACTACAATGAGCAGTTCTTC
CASSLGPTDYNEQFF
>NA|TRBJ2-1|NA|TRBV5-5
TGTGCCAGCAGCCACTTGAGTGGGGAATACAATGAGCAGTTCTTC
CASSHLSGEYNEQFF
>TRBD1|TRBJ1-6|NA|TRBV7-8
TGTGCCAGCAGCGAATACAGGGGGACGGACTCACCCCTCCACTTT
CASSEYRGTDSPLHF
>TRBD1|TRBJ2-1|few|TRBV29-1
TGCAGCGGGGGAGACAGGGTCAATGAGCAGTTCTTC
CSGGDRVNEQFF
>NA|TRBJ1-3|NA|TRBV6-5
TGTGCCAGCAGTCGAAGGACAGCCGGAAACACCATATATTTT
CASSRRTAGNTIYF
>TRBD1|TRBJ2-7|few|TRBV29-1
TGCAGCGTTGCAACGGGACAGGGCAAGCAGTACTTC
CSVATGQGKQYF
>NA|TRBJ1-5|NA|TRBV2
TGTGCCAGCAGTGGGACAGAAATTTATCAGCCCCAGCATTTT
CASSGTEIYQPQHF
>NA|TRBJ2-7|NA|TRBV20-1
TGCAGTGCTAGAGTCTGGGGCGGTCCGGGGGAGCAGTACTTC
CSARVWGGPGEQYF
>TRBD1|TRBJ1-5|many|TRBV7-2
TGTGCCAGCAGCTCAGGGGGTAGTCGACAGCCCCAGCATTTT
CASSSGGSRQPQHF
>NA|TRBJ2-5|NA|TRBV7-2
TGTGCCAGCAGCTCCCACCAGGGGTCAGGAGAGACCCAGTACTTC
CASSSHQGSGETQYF
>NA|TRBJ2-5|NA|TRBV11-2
TGTGCCAGCAGCTCTCCTAGAGGGCCTCGGGACCAAGAGACCCAGTACTTC
CASSSPRGPRDQETQYF
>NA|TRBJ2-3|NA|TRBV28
TGTGCCAGCAGTCCCCTTTTAGGGGGTCAAGATACGCAGTATTTT
CASSPLLGGQDTQYF
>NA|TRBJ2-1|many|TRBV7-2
TGTGCCAGCAGCACAAGCTACAATGAGCAGTTCTTC
CASSTSYNEQFF
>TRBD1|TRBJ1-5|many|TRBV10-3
TGTGCCAGCGGGACAGATAATCAGCCCCAGCATTTT
CASGTDNQPQHF
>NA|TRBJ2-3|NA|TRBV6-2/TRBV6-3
TGTGCCAGCAGTTACAGGGGAGATACGCAGTATTTT
CASSYRGDTQYF
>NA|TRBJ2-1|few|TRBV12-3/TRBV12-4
TGTGCCAGCAGTTTATCAGGGAGGACCTATGGTGAGCAGTTCTTC
CASSLSGRTYGEQFF
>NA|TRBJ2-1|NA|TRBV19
TGTGCCAGTAGCCGACAGGACTTTAATGAGCAGTTCTTC
CASSRQDFNEQFF
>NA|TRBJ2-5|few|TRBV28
TGTGCCAGCAGTTGGGCTAGTAACGGAGAGACCCAGTACTTC
CASSWASNGETQYF
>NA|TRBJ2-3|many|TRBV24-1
TGTGCCACCAGTGAAAATACGGACCGGTACACAGATACGCAGTATTTT
CATSENTDRYTDTQYF
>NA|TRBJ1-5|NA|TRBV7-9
TGTGCCAGCAGCTCGGAGCATAGAGAAGTTGGAAATCAGCCCCAGCATTTT
CASSSEHREVGNQPQHF
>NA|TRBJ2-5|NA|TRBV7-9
TGTGCCAGCAGCTTAGGATCCGGCCCTCAGTACTTC
CASSLGSGPQYF
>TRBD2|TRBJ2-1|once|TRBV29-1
TGCAGCTCTGAAAAGGGGACTAGCGGGGTTAATGAGCAGTTCTTC
CSSEKGTSGVNEQFF